The source of this T cell receptor beta chain is a study of blood T cell repertoires in COVID-19. Across the study: COVID-19 samples, acute and convalescent, were from the United States, Italy and Spain. Nucleic acid was either cDNA or gDNA, and it came from T cells, B-cell-depleted T cells, or PBMCs.

V was pared by 4 bases and J by 4 bases, with 4 bases of the junction left unmatched. The CDR3 totals 15 residues. In germline, CDR1 is SGHDT, CDR2 YYEEEE. Followed longitudinally, the Seattle patients had been enrolled during active infection. As originally analysed: Reference gene primer amplification gave estimated nucleated cell counts. Here immunoSEQ multiplex PCR was the method, and the copy in TCRdb shows in-frame clones only, minus some. That table supplies the V and J calls and clone size; D and trimming were determined from the DNA. The sample lists about 200,000 clones, roughly 82% seen once, with 7.8% in the top ten.

The TCR was taken from a woman in her fifties or sixties with COVID-19, enrolled during active disease. This sequence joins TRBV5-6 and TRBJ1-5; TRBD1 matches 11 bases. The material sequenced was peripheral blood. CDR3 nucleotides: TGTGCCAGCAGCCCGGACAGGGGGCCGAATCAGCCCCAGCATTTT. It encodes CASSPDRGPNQPQHF.